Listed below are T cell receptor beta chains from one sample, sequenced in a study of Ad26.COV2.S vaccination and SARS-CoV-2 variants. Libraries were prepared by immunoSEQ multiplex PCR; TCRdb keeps only in-frame clonotypes and omits some of them. Altogether some 390,000 clones are present, 70% to 90% being singletons, with the ten largest covering approximately 1.9%. Specimen: peripheral blood, collected in a trial of Ad26.COV2.S vaccine versus placebo. These receptors all stem from a person between 18 and 65 years old who received the Ad26.COV2.S COVID-19 vaccine or a placebo. CDR3s include the opening cysteine and the closing phenylalanine or tryptophan. A D gene is named only where the DNA matches it firmly. Clone size is given for some rows only: seen once, a few or many times, or a class if the clone is expanded.

D gene	clone size	V gene	J gene	CDR3 protein	CDR3 DNA
NA	NA	TRBV23-1	TRBJ2-7	CASSGTSSYEQYF	TGCGCCAGCTCCGGGACATCGTCCTACGAGCAGTACTTC
NA	few	TRBV7-6	TRBJ1-5	CASSPSLGNNQPQHF	TGTGCCAGCAGCCCTAGTTTGGGTAACAATCAGCCCCAGCATTTT
NA	NA	TRBV11-2	TRBJ2-1	CASSTGTVYNEQFF	TGTGCCAGCAGCACAGGGACGGTCTACAATGAGCAGTTCTTC
NA	NA	TRBV12-3/TRBV12-4	TRBJ2-7	CASSYMGGREQYF	TGTGCCAGCAGTTACATGGGGGGACGGGAGCAGTACTTC
NA	NA	TRBV11-3	TRBJ2-1	CASSLNNEQFF	TGTGCCAGCTCACTAAACAATGAGCAGTTCTTC
TRBD2	NA	TRBV7-9	TRBJ2-2	CASSPLRGSGRTNTGELFF	TGTGCCAGCAGCCCCCTTAGGGGTAGCGGGAGAACCAACACCGGGGAGCTGTTTTTT
NA	NA	TRBV7-8	TRBJ1-2	CASSPDRQYGYTF	TGTGCCAGCAGCCCAGACAGGCAATACGGCTACACCTTC
NA	NA	TRBV7-2	TRBJ2-7	CASSLDYNTYEQYF	TGTGCCAGCAGCTTAGATTACAACACCTACGAGCAGTACTTC
NA	NA	TRBV5-1	TRBJ1-1	CASSFGQPNTEAFF	TGCGCCAGCAGCTTCGGACAGCCGAACACTGAAGCTTTCTTT
NA	NA	TRBV19	TRBJ1-5	CASSKMAGVGDQPQHF	TGTGCCAGTAGTAAGATGGCAGGAGTAGGGGATCAGCCCCAGCATTTT
TRBD1	few	TRBV19	TRBJ1-5	CASSTIHTGGDQPQHF	TGTGCCAGTAGTACCATCCACACAGGGGGAGATCAGCCCCAGCATTTT
NA	NA	TRBV6-1	TRBJ2-7	CASSQGSGRSGYEQYF	TGTGCCAGCAGTCAAGGAAGCGGACGAAGCGGATACGAGCAGTACTTC
TRBD1	NA	TRBV7-2	TRBJ2-5	CASSLWSGQGRETQYF	TGTGCCAGCAGCTTATGGTCCGGACAGGGGAGAGAGACCCAGTACTTC
NA	once	TRBV4-1	TRBJ2-7	CASSTRGHPVRKLYEQYF	TGCGCCAGCAGCACGAGGGGACACCCCGTCCGGAAACTCTACGAGCAGTACTTC
TRBD2	NA	TRBV5-4	TRBJ2-5	CASSLTGGPSAEETQYF	TGTGCCAGCAGCCTTACGGGGGGGCCTAGCGCTGAAGAGACCCAGTACTTC
TRBD1	NA	TRBV4-2	TRBJ1-2	CASSQDRGNGGTNYGYTF	TGTGCCAGCAGCCAAGACAGGGGGAACGGGGGTACAAACTATGGCTACACCTTC
TRBD1	NA	TRBV19	TRBJ2-5	CASTPSPGQDETQYF	TGTGCCAGCACCCCTTCTCCGGGACAGGATGAGACCCAGTACTTC
TRBD2	NA	TRBV19	TRBJ2-1	CASSIGLAERGQFF	TGTGCCAGTAGTATAGGTCTAGCGGAGAGGGGGCAGTTCTTC
NA	once	TRBV7-8	TRBJ2-2	CASSLSTITGELFF	TGTGCCAGCAGCCTCTCCACTATCACCGGGGAGCTGTTTTTT
NA	NA	TRBV7-6	TRBJ2-1	CASSLSSVNEQFF	TGTGCCAGCAGCTTATCTAGCGTCAATGAGCAGTTCTTC
NA	NA	TRBV28	TRBJ1-5	CASSLDRRSYSNQPQHF	TGTGCCAGCAGCCTCGACAGGAGATCTTATAGCAATCAGCCCCAGCATTTT
NA	NA	TRBV2	TRBJ2-2	CASSPDAWGSGELFF	TGTGCCAGCAGCCCCGATGCGTGGGGTTCCGGGGAGCTGTTTTTT